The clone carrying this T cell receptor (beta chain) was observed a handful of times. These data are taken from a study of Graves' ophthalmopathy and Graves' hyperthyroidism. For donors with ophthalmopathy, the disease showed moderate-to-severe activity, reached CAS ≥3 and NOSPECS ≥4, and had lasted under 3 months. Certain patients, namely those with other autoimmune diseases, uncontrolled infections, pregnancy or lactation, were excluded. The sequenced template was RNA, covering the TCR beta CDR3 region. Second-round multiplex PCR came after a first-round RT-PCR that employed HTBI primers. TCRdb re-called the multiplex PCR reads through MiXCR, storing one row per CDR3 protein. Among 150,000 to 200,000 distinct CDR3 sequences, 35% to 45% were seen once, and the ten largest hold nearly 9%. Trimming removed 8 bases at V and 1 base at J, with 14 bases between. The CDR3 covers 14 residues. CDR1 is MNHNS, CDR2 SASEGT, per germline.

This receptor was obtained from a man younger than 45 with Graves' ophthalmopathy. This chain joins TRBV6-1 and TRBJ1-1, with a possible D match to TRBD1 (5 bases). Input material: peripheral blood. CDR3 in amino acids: CASSRQHPNTEAFF. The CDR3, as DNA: TGTGCCAGCTCGAGACAGCACCCGAACACTGAAGCTTTCTTT.